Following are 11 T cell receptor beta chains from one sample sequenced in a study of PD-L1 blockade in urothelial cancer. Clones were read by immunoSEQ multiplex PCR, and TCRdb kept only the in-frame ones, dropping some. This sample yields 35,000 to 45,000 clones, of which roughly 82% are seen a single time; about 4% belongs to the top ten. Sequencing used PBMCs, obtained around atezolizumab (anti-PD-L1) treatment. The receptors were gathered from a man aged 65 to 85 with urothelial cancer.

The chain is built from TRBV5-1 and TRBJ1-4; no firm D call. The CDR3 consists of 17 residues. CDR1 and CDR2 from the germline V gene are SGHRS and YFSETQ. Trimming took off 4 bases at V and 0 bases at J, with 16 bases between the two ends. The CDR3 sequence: CASSSSPQGATNEKLFF. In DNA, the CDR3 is TGCGCCAGCAGCAGTTCGCCCCAAGGAGCAACTAATGAAAAACTGTTTTTT. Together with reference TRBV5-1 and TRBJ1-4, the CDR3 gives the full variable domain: KAGVTQTPRYLIKTRGQQVTLSCSPISGHRSVSWYQQTPGQGLQFLFEYFSETQRNKGNFPGRFSGRQFSNSRSEMNVSTLELGDSALYLCASSSSPQGATNEKLFFGSGTQLSVL.

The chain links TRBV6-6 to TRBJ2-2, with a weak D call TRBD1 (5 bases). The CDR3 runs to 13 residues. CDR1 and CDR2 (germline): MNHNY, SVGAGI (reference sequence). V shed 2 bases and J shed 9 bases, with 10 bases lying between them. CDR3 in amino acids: CASSYMQGRELFF. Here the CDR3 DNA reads TGTGCCAGCAGTTACATGCAGGGCCGGGAGCTGTTTTTT.

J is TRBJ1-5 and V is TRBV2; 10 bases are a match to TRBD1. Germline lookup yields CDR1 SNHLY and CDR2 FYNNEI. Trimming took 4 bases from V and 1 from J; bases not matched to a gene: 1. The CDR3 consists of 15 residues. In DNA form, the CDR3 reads TGTGCCAGCAGTGGGGACAGGGGAAGCAATCAGCCCCAGCATTTT. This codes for CASSGDRGSNQPQHF.

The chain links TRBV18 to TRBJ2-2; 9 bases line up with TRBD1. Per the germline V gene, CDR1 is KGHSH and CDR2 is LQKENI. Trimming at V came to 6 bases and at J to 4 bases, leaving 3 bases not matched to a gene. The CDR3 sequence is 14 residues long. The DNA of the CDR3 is TGTGCCAGCTCGTACAGGGGGCGCACCGGGGAGCTGTTTTTT. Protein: CASSYRGRTGELFF.

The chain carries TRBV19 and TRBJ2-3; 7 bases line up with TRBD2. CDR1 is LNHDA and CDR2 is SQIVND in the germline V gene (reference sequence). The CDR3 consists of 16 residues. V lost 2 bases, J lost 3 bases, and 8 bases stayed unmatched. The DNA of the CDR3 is TGTGCCAGTAGTATATCGGACGGGGGGACGACAGATACGCAGTATTTT. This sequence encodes CASSISDGGTTDTQYF.

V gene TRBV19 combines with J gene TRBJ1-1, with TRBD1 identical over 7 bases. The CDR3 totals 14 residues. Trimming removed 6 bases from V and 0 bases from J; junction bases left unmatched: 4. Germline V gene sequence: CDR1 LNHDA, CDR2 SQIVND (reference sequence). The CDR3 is CASSRDRVNTEAFF. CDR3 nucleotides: TGTGCCAGTAGCCGAGACAGGGTGAACACTGAAGCTTTCTTT.

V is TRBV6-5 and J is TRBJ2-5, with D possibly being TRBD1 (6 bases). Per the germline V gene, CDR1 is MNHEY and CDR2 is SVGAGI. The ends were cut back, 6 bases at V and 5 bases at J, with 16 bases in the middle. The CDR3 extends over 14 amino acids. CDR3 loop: CASRPPGAGETQYF. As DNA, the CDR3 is TGTGCCAGCAGGCCCCCAGGGGCCGGGGAGACCCAGTACTTC.

The CDR3 bases are TGTGCCAGCAGTAGGAAGGGGGCAGGAAAACTGTTTTTT. As protein: CASSRKGAGKLFF. This rearrangement joins TRBV28 to TRBJ1-4; 7 bases agree with TRBD1. With V trimmed by 5 bases and J by 10 bases, 7 bases remained unmatched. This CDR3 region has 13 residues. Germline values: CDR1 MDHEN, CDR2 SYDVKM.

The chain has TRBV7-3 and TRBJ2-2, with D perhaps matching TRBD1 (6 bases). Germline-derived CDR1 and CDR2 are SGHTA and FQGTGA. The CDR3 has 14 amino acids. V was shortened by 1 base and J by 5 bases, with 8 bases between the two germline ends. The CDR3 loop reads CASSLKRGTGELFF. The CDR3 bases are TGTGCCAGCAGCTTAAAAAGGGGGACCGGGGAGCTGTTTTTT.

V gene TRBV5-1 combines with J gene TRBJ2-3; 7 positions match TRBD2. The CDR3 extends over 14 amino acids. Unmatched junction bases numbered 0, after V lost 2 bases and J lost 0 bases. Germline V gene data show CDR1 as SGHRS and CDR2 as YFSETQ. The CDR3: CASSFSGSTDTQYF. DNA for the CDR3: TGCGCCAGCAGCTTTAGCGGGAGCACAGATACGCAGTATTTT.

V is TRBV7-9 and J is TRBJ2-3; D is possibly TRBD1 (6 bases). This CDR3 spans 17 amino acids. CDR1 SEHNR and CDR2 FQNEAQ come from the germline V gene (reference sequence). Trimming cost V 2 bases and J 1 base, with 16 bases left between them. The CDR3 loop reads CASSLRASQGGTDTQYF. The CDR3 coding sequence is TGTGCCAGCAGCTTAAGAGCCTCACAGGGCGGCACAGATACGCAGTATTTT.